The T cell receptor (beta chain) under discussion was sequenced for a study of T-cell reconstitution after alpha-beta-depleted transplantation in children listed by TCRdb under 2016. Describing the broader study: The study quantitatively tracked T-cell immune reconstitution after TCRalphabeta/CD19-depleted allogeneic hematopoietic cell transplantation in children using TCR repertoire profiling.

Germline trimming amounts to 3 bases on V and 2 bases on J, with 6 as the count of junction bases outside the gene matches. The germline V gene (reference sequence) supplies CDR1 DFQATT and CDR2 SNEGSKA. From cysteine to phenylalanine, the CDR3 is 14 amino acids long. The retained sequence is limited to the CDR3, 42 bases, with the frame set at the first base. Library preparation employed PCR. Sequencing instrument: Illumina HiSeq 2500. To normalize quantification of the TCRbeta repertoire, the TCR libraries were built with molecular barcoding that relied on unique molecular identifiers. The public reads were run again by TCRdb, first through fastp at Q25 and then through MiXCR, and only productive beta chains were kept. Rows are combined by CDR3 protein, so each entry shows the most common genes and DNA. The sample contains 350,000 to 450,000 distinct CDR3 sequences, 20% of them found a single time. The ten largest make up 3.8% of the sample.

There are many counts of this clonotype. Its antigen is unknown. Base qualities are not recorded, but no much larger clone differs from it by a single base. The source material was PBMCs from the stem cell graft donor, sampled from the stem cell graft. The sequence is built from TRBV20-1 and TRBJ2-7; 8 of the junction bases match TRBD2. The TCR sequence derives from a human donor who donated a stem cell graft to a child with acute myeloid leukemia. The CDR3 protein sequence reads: CSASPGRATYEQYF. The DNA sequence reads TGCAGTGCTAGTCCCGGGAGGGCCACCTACGAGCAGTACTTC.